This TCR beta chain was observed in a study of T-cell reconstitution after alpha-beta-depleted transplantation in children. Study-wide points: In some patients, recipient T cells and intrathymic progenitors surviving conditioning explained high day-60 diversity. Several hundred rapidly expanded clones from non-depleted graft cells reportedly supplied alpha-beta T cells about two months post-transplant. Counts and diversity of T cells one year after transplant came mostly from newly produced T cells.

Trimming took 4 bases from V and 2 from J, leaving 13 bases between them. This CDR3 region has 14 residues. Germline values: CDR1 SGHRS, CDR2 YFSETQ. This clonotype was recorded a few times. What it binds is unknown. Researchers prepared the TCRbeta library using unique molecular identifiers, the study reports. In TCRdb, the PCR reads were re-called with MiXCR into one record per CDR3 protein. Of about a million distinct CDR3 sequences in the sample, roughly 29% were seen once. This sequence originates from a boy younger than two who had a stem cell transplant for SCID, so the T cells may come from the graft donor. This specimen consisted of PBMCs, mostly from graft donor cells, obtained 360 days after TCRalphabeta/CD19-depleted stem cell transplant. The chain is built from TRBV5-1 and TRBJ2-7; D possibly matches TRBD1 or TRBD2 (7 bases each). CDR3 sequence (DNA): TGCGCCAGCAGCCCGGGGGGACAGACCTACGAGCAGTACTTC. Amino acid sequence: CASSPGGQTYEQYF.